This TCR beta chain was observed in a study of post-analysis software for immune sequencing data. TCR beta libraries were prepared from cDNA with unique molecular identifiers. From roughly 1 to 10 million T cells, a few hundred thousand cDNA molecules were obtained. TCRdb recomputed calls from the PCR reads with MiXCR, one row per CDR3 protein. Of more than 350,000 distinct CDR3 sequences in the sample, about 39% were seen once. The CDR3 runs to 17 residues. V lost 2 bases and J lost 4, with 18 bases in between. Germline CDR1 SGHTA, CDR2 FQGNSA. About this clonotype itself: The target antigen is unknown.

Study-wide points: Patients carried 5 or 6 TRBV segments more frequently than controls did, and TRBV5-6, TRBV5-1 and TRBV20-1 were among them.

The TCR comes from a girl aged 2-15 years with multiple sclerosis. The V gene is TRBV7-2, the J gene TRBJ2-1, with TRBD2 as a possible D gene (7 bases). The sample consisted of blood. For the CDR3, the DNA is TGTGCCAGCAGCTTAAGAGGGGGGGCTTGGAAGTACAATGAGCAGTTCTTC. The encoded protein is CASSLRGGAWKYNEQFF.